The 32 T cell receptor beta chains below were found in one sample sequenced in a study of T-cell reconstitution after alpha-beta-depleted transplantation in children. Preparation of the TCRbeta library was carried out with unique molecular identifiers. TCRdb reprocessed the PCR reads via MiXCR and lists one record per CDR3 protein. The profile shows about 830,000 distinct CDR3 sequences, approximately 15% of them singletons. Source: PBMCs, mostly from graft donor cells, taken 360 days after TCRalphabeta/CD19-depleted stem cell transplant. These receptors were taken from a male patient aged 10-17 years who had a stem cell transplant for acute lymphoblastic leukemia, so the T cells may come from the graft donor.

This clonotype has more than one count but fewer than ten. V is TRBV7-6 and J is TRBJ1-1; D remains ambiguous. Looked up from germline, CDR1 is SGHVS and CDR2 is FNYEAQ. CDR3 length: 15 residues. The V gene lost 0 bases and the J gene lost 4 bases, with 12 bases spanning the gap. CDR3 sequence reads: CASSLAPTRRTEAFF. CDR3 nucleotides: TGTGCCAGCAGCTTAGCCCCAACACGACGCACTGAAGCTTTCTTT.

This clonotype was observed a few times. The chain carries TRBV7-2 and TRBJ2-7, with D possibly being TRBD2 (6 bases). There are 15 residues in the CDR3. With 1 base removed from V and 2 bases from J, the gap between germline ends came to 12 bases. Germline V gene lookup returns CDR1 SGHTA and CDR2 FQGNSA. CDR3 amino acids: CASSLGREITYEQYF. As DNA, the CDR3 is TGTGCCAGCAGCTTAGGGCGGGAAATCACCTACGAGCAGTACTTC.

This clonotype was detected ten times or more. V usage is TRBV3-1 and J usage is TRBJ2-2; no firm D call. Germline-derived CDR1 and CDR2 are LGHDT and YNNKEL (reference sequence). V lost 6 bases and J 2 bases, leaving 10 bases between the germline ends. The CDR3 length is 14 residues. CDR3 sequence: CASSPGFNTGELFF. The CDR3 bases are TGTGCCAGCAGTCCGGGTTTTAACACCGGGGAGCTGTTTTTT.

The chain has TRBV25-1 and TRBJ2-7, with TRBD2 identical over 8 bases. This CDR3 region has 15 residues. Trimming removed 6 bases from V and 2 bases from J; junction bases left unmatched: 9. Germline CDR1 and CDR2: MGHDK and SYGVNS. Here the CDR3 DNA reads TGTGCCAGCAGCGAGCTAGCGGGCTTAGCCTACGAGCAGTACTTC. Translating it yields CASSELAGLAYEQYF.

This clonotype was seen many times. The chain links TRBV4-1 to TRBJ2-3; D uncertain. The CDR3 has 13 residues. Deletions cut 6 bases from V and 2 bases from J, with 9 bases between. Germline V gene sequence: CDR1 MGHRA, CDR2 YSYEKL. CDR3 region: CASRGQNTDTQYF. DNA for the CDR3: TGCGCCAGCAGAGGGCAGAACACAGATACGCAGTATTTT.

The chain uses TRBV20-1 and TRBJ1-2; 9 nucleotides match TRBD1. The CDR3 contains 15 residues. The germline V gene has CDR1 DFQATT and CDR2 SNEGSKA (reference sequence). This chain's CDR3 is CISSSGTGYGDGYTF. The CDR3 bases are TGCATCTCCTCCTCCGGGACAGGGTATGGAGATGGCTACACCTTC.

This clonotype was counted at least ten times. The CDR3 DNA reads as TGCGCCAGCAGCCATGGGGGGGTGGTGTTAGCGGGAAGGACCTACGAGCAGTACTTC. Protein product: CASSHGGVVLAGRTYEQYF. The chain uses TRBV4-3 and TRBJ2-7; 8 bases line up with TRBD2. This CDR3 contains 19 residues. V was clipped by 3 bases and J by 2 bases; unmatched bases: 18. Germline-derived CDR1 and CDR2 are LGHNA and YSLEER.

This clonotype came up many times. This chain uses TRBV4-1 with TRBJ2-1, with D hard to call. Per germline, CDR1 MGHRA and CDR2 YSYEKL. CDR3 length: 11 amino acids. V lost 3 bases to trimming and J lost 9 bases, with 6 bases between them. The DNA for the CDR3 is TGCGCCAGCAGCCAGCGGAGTGAGCAGTTCTTC. It codes for CASSQRSEQFF.

This clonotype was observed a handful of times. The chain combines TRBV4-2 with TRBJ1-6; the match to TRBD1 covers 7 bases. Germline V gives CDR1 LGHNA, CDR2 YNFKEQ. The CDR3 sequence is 15 residues long. V was clipped by 3 bases and J by 11 bases; unmatched bases: 10. The DNA for the CDR3 is TGTGCCAGCAGCCAGAAGAGGGGGCGAGTTACACCCCTCCACTTT. This gives the protein CASSQKRGRVTPLHF.

The chain links TRBV18 to TRBJ1-2; D remains unclear. Germline values: CDR1 KGHSH, CDR2 LQKENI. CDR3 length: 14 residues. V dropped 0 bases and J dropped 8 bases, with 13 bases sitting between them. CDR3 sequence: CASSPPNRSYGYTF. CDR3 bases: TGTGCCAGCTCACCACCCAACAGAAGCTACGGCTACACCTTC.

This clonotype has a handful of counts. The V and J genes are TRBV4-1 and TRBJ2-1; 8 bases line up with TRBD2. CDR3 length: 17 amino acids. Per the germline V gene, CDR1 is MGHRA and CDR2 is YSYEKL. After removal of 1 base from V and 3 bases from J, the junction contained 8 bases not matched to a gene. CDR3 amino acids: CASSQVEAGGHYNEQFF. The CDR3 DNA is TGCGCCAGCAGCCAAGTTGAGGCGGGAGGTCACTACAATGAGCAGTTCTTC.

The V and J genes are TRBV29-1 and TRBJ2-3, with 10 bases fitting TRBD1. Germline trimming cut 7 bases from V and 3 bases from J; bases unmatched to any gene: 13. CDR3 length equals 16 residues. Germline CDR1 reads SQVTM; CDR2 reads ANQGSEA. The DNA of the CDR3 is TGCAGCGCCATCTCTCGAGGGACAGGGGCAACAGATACGCAGTATTTT. Translated, it gives CSAISRGTGATDTQYF.

This clonotype was detected once. The CDR3 DNA follows: TGTGCCAGCAGTGAAAGGGGGCCAGGAGAGACCCAGTACTTC. It translates to CASSERGPGETQYF. V gene TRBV6-1 combines with J gene TRBJ2-5, with TRBD1 matching over 7 bases. Germline V CDR1 and CDR2: MNHNS, SASEGT. The V gene end was trimmed by 2 bases and the J gene end by 4 bases; junction bases not matched to a gene: 4. The CDR3 is 14 amino acids.

The chain recombines TRBV20-1 with TRBJ2-2; D is perhaps TRBD1 or TRBD2 (5 bases each). The CDR3 length is 14 residues. Germline V CDR1 and CDR2: DFQATT, SNEGSKA (reference sequence). Trimming shortened V by 5 bases and J by 5 bases, and 15 bases separated the two germline ends. The CDR3: CSAGDRRRTGELFF. The CDR3 DNA is TGCAGTGCTGGGGACCGCCGGAGGACCGGGGAGCTGTTTTTT.

This chain connects TRBV18 to TRBJ2-2; no firm D call. The germline V gene encodes CDR1 KGHSH and CDR2 LQKENI. The CDR3 sequence is 15 residues long. V was shortened by 3 bases and J by 0 bases, with 8 bases between the two germline ends. The CDR3 bases are TGTGCCAGCTCACCCTTCTGGGCGAACACCGGGGAGCTGTTTTTT. Translated, it gives CASSPFWANTGELFF.

This clonotype was observed at least ten times. CDR3 amino acids: CASSQVGLAGAETQYF. CDR3 DNA sequence: TGTGCCAGCAGCCAAGTGGGGCTAGCGGGAGCAGAGACCCAGTACTTC. The chain combines TRBV4-2 with TRBJ2-5, with 10 nucleotides matching TRBD2. This CDR3 spans 16 amino acids. V was clipped by 1 base and J by 4 bases; unmatched bases: 6. Germline CDR1 and CDR2: LGHNA and YNFKEQ.

This chain uses TRBV24-1 with TRBJ2-3; D gene ambiguous. V was shortened by 0 bases and J by 0 bases, with 12 bases between the two germline ends. The germline V gene encodes CDR1 KGHDR and CDR2 SFDVKD. CDR3 size: 17 residues. The CDR3 loop reads CATSDLRSESSTDTQYF. The CDR3 DNA is TGTGCCACCAGTGATTTGAGGAGTGAATCTAGCACAGATACGCAGTATTTT.

There are a few counts of this clonotype. The chain carries TRBV29-1 and TRBJ2-3; 10 bases fit TRBD2. V shed 1 base and J 1 base; nucleotides not matched to a gene: 2. CDR3 size: 15 residues. CDR1 SQVTM and CDR2 ANQGSEA come from the germline V gene. CDR3 region: CSVEAGTSGTDTQYF. The DNA for the CDR3 is TGCAGCGTTGAAGCCGGGACTAGCGGCACAGATACGCAGTATTTT.

The V call is TRBV12-3 or TRBV12-4, the J call TRBJ2-2; D perhaps matches TRBD2 (5 bases). The CDR3 runs to 15 residues. Trimming removed 2 bases at V and 3 bases at J, with 10 bases between. The CDR3 DNA reads TGTGCCAGCAGTTTAAAGAAAGCGGACACCGGGGAGCTGTTTTTT. Translating it yields CASSLKKADTGELFF.

The V call is TRBV7-3, the J call TRBJ2-1; 11 bases are a match to TRBD2. CDR3 length: 16 amino acids. V was pared by 4 bases and J by 4 bases, with 6 bases of the junction left unmatched. Germline V CDR1 and CDR2: SGHTA, FQGTGA. The CDR3 DNA sequence: TGTGCCAGCAGCTGGGATGGGACTAGCGGATACAATGAGCAGTTCTTC. This codes for CASSWDGTSGYNEQFF.

In its sample, this clonotype was seen once. J is TRBJ2-7 and V is TRBV9; TRBD1 is a possible D gene (6 bases). Between the trimmed V and J ends, which lost 4 bases and 7 bases, there was a span of 18 bases. This CDR3 comprises 14 residues. Germline CDR1 and CDR2: SGDLS and YYNGEE. This CDR3 is CASSSPTGRGEQYF. The CDR3 nucleotides read TGTGCCAGCAGCTCTCCGACAGGCCGAGGGGAGCAGTACTTC.

This clonotype was detected only a few times. This chain uses TRBV10-3 with TRBJ2-7; weak D call: TRBD2 (5 bases). Per the germline V gene, CDR1 is ENHRY and CDR2 is SYGVKD. The V gene lost 5 bases and the J gene lost 2 bases, with 13 bases spanning the gap. The CDR3 is made up of 14 amino acids. The DNA for the CDR3 is TGTGCCATCAGTCCCTCGTCCGGGACCTACGAGCAGTACTTC. Translation: CAISPSSGTYEQYF.

This clonotype has just a few counts. The J gene is TRBJ1-1, the V gene TRBV15; D remains unclear. This CDR3 has 13 residues. Germline CDR1 LNHNV, CDR2 YYDKDF (reference sequence). The V end lost 1 base, the J end lost 6 bases, and 9 bases lay between the germline ends. The CDR3 loop is CATSRVGVAEAFF. The CDR3 DNA reads as TGTGCCACCAGCAGAGTCGGGGTCGCTGAAGCTTTCTTT.

The V call is TRBV20-1, the J call TRBJ2-7; 9 nucleotides align to TRBD2. The CDR3 runs to 13 residues. V was clipped by 0 bases and J by 4 bases; unmatched bases: 1. CDR1 is DFQATT, CDR2 SNEGSKA, per germline (reference sequence). For the CDR3, the DNA is TGCAGTGCTAGAGATCTAGCGGGATACGAGCAGTACTTC. Its translation: CSARDLAGYEQYF.

This clonotype appeared a few times. CDR3 in DNA: TGCAGTGCTAGACCGGGACGGATTAACTATGGCTACACCTTC. Amino acids: CSARPGRINYGYTF. The chain recombines TRBV20-1 with TRBJ1-2; the D gene is possibly TRBD1 (5 bases). The length of the CDR3 is 14 residues. The ends were cut back, 2 bases at V and 1 base at J, with 11 bases in the middle. Germline CDR1 DFQATT, CDR2 SNEGSKA (reference sequence).

The chain has TRBV4-1 and TRBJ2-1; D may match TRBD1 or TRBD2 (5 bases each). Trimming shortened V by 0 bases and J by 8 bases, and 8 bases separated the two germline ends. The CDR3 has 13 residues. Germline V lookup: CDR1 MGHRA, CDR2 YSYEKL. CDR3 nucleotides: TGCGCCAGCAGCCAAGAGGGGGAAGATGAGCAGTTCTTC. This sequence encodes CASSQEGEDEQFF.

V is TRBV29-1 and J is TRBJ1-3, with D unresolved. The CDR3 covers 11 residues. V lost 7 bases and J 3 bases, leaving 7 bases between the germline ends. The germline gives CDR1 SQVTM, CDR2 ANQGSEA. The CDR3 nucleotides are TGCAGCGCCCCGATTGGAAACACCATATATTTT. Protein product: CSAPIGNTIYF.

J is TRBJ1-4 and V is TRBV5-1; no clear D gene. The CDR3 is 13 amino acids. Trimming cost V 2 bases and J 5 bases, with 7 bases left between them. Germline-derived CDR1 and CDR2 are SGHRS and YFSETQ. DNA for the CDR3: TGCGCCAGCAGCTTCGAGGCGAATGAAAAACTGTTTTTT. Translated, it gives CASSFEANEKLFF.

This clonotype was seen a few times. A much larger clone differs by one base, so this may be a read error. The chain joins TRBV12-3 or TRBV12-4 to TRBJ2-7, with TRBD2 matching 9 bases. This CDR3 has 13 amino acids. CDR3 region: CASSVAGAYEQYF. As DNA, the CDR3 is TGTGCCAGCAGTGTAGCGGGAGCCTACGAGCAGTACTTC.

This clonotype was seen only a few times. The chain employs TRBV25-1 and TRBJ2-7, with 12 bases matching TRBD2. Germline loops: CDR1 MGHDK, CDR2 SYGVNS. The ends lost 2 bases at V and 0 bases at J; junction bases unmatched: 8. This CDR3 is built from 18 residues. CDR3 DNA sequence: TGTGCCAGCAGTGAAGGACTAGCGGGGTGGGGGGGCTCCTACGAGCAGTACTTC. Translated: CASSEGLAGWGGSYEQYF.

This clonotype has a count of ten or more. This chain links TRBV5-5 with TRBJ2-1; D may correspond to TRBD1 or TRBD2 (6 bases each). The germline V gene encodes CDR1 SGHKS and CDR2 YYEKEE (reference sequence). Trimming stripped 4 bases from V and 3 bases from J, with 20 bases between. CDR3 length equals 17 residues. The CDR3 region has the DNA TGTGCCAGCAGCCCCAATGAAGGGGGACTTCTCTACAATGAGCAGTTCTTC. Protein: CASSPNEGGLLYNEQFF.

This clonotype was found a few times. This rearrangement joins TRBV27 to TRBJ2-7; TRBD2 agrees at 8 bases. Germline loops: CDR1 MNHEY, CDR2 SMNVEV (reference sequence). The junction had 6 bases not matched to a gene; V was cut back by 5 bases and J by 3 bases. This CDR3 has 14 residues. The CDR3 nucleotides read TGTGCCAGCAGTCAAGCGGGAGAGATCTACGAGCAGTACTTC. As protein: CASSQAGEIYEQYF.